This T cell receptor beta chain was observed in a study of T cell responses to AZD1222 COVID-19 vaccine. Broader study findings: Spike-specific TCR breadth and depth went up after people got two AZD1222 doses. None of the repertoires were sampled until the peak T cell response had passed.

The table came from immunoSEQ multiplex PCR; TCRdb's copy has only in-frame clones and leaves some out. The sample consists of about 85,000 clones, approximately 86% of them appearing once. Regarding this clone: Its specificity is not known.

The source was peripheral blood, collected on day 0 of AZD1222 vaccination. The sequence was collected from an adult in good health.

The CDR3 spells CASSEQGKSETQYF. The CDR3 coding sequence is TGTGCCAGCAGTGAACAGGGTAAATCGGAGACCCAGTACTTC. This chain joins TRBV25-1 and TRBJ2-5, with D perhaps TRBD1 (5 bases). V dropped 2 bases and J dropped 5 bases, with 12 bases sitting between them. Germline V gives CDR1 MGHDK, CDR2 SYGVNS. The CDR3 runs 14 residues.